This TCR beta chain appears in the sequencing data of a study of T cells in Graves' hyperthyroidism and ophthalmopathy. The hyperthyroidism was newly diagnosed and had lasted under 2 months; the patients were aged 18 to 65. Study-level points and caveats: Blood held most thyroid clonotypes expanded above 0.001 frequency.

This clonotype has just a few counts. Its specificity is not known. From RNA transcripts, TCR beta CDR3 regions were amplified. HTBI primers were used for first-round RT-PCR of the TCR CDR3. TCRdb re-called the multiplex PCR reads through MiXCR, storing one row per CDR3 protein. Of roughly 700,000 distinct CDR3 sequences listed, around a third were seen once; the top ten hold around 31%. Specimen: blood. This TCR derives from a woman aged 40 to 50 with Graves' hyperthyroidism.

In nucleotides, the CDR3 is TGTGCTAGTGGTACTAGCGGGGCCCCCCTCGAGCAGTACTTC. Amino acids: CASGTSGAPLEQYF. The chain recombines TRBV12-5 with TRBJ2-7; 10 bases fit TRBD2. Germline CDR1 reads LGHNT; CDR2 reads FRNRAP. The CDR3 is 14 residues long. V was pared by 5 bases and J by 6 bases, with 7 bases of the junction left unmatched.